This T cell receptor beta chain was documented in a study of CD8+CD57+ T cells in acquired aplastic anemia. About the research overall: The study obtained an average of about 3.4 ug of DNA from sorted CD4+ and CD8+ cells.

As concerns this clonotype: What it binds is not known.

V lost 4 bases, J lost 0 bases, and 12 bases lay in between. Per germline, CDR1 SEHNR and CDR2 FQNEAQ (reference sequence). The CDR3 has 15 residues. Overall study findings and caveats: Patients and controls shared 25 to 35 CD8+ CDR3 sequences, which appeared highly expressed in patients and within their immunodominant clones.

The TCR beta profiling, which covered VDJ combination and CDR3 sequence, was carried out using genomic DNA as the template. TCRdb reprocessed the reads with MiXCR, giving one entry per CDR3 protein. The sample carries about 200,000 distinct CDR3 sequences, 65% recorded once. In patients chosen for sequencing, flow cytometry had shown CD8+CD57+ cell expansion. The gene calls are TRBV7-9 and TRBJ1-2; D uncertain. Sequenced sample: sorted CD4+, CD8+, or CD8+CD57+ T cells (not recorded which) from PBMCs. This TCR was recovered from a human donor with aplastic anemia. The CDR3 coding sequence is TGTGCCAGCAGCTCCCGGACGGAGACTAACTATGGCTACACCTTC. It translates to CASSSRTETNYGYTF. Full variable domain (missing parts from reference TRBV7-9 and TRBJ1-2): DTGVSQNPRHKITKRGQNVTFRCDPISEHNRLYWYRQTLGQGPEFLTYFQNEAQLEKSRLLSDRFSAERPKGSFSTLEIQRTEQGDSAMYLCASSSRTETNYGYTFGSGTRLTVV.